This T cell receptor beta chain was profiled in a study of human T cells and chemical hapten exposure. Time point indicated: patch test 3, about 24 weeks after DPC sensitization. As to treatment: therapeutic diphenylcyclopropenone sensitization with weekly scalp DPC. TCRdb processed the RACE reads anew with MiXCR; each CDR3 protein has one entry. The data contain about 170,000 distinct CDR3 sequences, roughly 26% of them singletons. This clonotype was obtained from a woman aged 18-29 years with alopecia areata. Some clones in this sample may be carry-over from other donors' samples. The sample in question was whole blood, obtained in connection with sensitization to the hapten diphenylcyclopropenone (DPC).

CDR3 protein: CSATRTPRGYGYTF. For the CDR3, the DNA is TGCAGTGCGACTCGGACCCCCCGAGGGTATGGCTACACCTTC. V is TRBV20-1 and J is TRBJ1-2; no definite D call. V was trimmed by 6 bases and J by 5 bases, leaving 19 bases between them. The CDR3 has 14 amino acids. Germline V gene data show CDR1 as DFQATT and CDR2 as SNEGSKA (reference sequence).